This T cell receptor (beta chain) was documented in a study of blood T cell repertoires in COVID-19. Overall study context: Acute and convalescent COVID-19 samples came from the United States, Italy and Spain. PBMCs, B-cell-depleted T cells, or T cells were the source of the cDNA or gDNA that made up the material.

This CDR3 has 15 amino acids. The V gene's germline CDR1 is MDHEN and CDR2 SYDVKM. About this clone itself: Relative to the germline gene, one junction end is altered; a read error may explain this.

The authors' processing: Estimates of nucleated cell counts were drawn from the amplification of reference gene primers. Sequencing was performed with immunoSEQ multiplex PCR; in TCRdb, only in-frame clones are kept and a portion is missing. That table is the source of V, J and clone size, and D and trimming were worked out from the DNA. The table has 250,000 or so clones, roughly 81% seen once. This clonotype was obtained from a man between 45 and 60 years old with acute or convalescent COVID-19. The genes are TRBV28 and TRBJ2-2; D unresolved. Sample: peripheral blood. As DNA, the CDR3 is TGTGCCAGCAGTTTGGAGAGCCCGAACCCCGGGGAGCTGTTTTTT. Its translation: CASSLESPNPGELFF. The full variable domain, rest sourced from reference TRBV28 and TRBJ2-2, is DVKVTQSSRYLVKRTGEKVFLECVQDMDHENMFWYRQDPGLGLRLIYFSYDVKMKEKGDIPEGYSVSREKKERFSLILESASTNQTSMYLCASSLESPNPGELFFGEGSRLTVL.